Presented here are 29 T cell receptor beta chains from one specimen sequenced in a study of blood T cell repertoires in COVID-19. TCRdb's table, derived via immunoSEQ multiplex PCR, lists solely in-frame clones and lacks some. Among about 34,000 clones listed, over 70% were seen once. The sample taken for sequencing was peripheral blood. The receptors were sampled from a man aged 80 or over with acute or convalescent COVID-19.

The chain joins TRBV27 to TRBJ2-4; a possible D gene is TRBD2 (5 bases). V lost 8 bases, J lost 6 bases, and 17 bases lay in between. The CDR3 is made up of 14 amino acids. The germline V gene encodes CDR1 MNHEY and CDR2 SMNVEV (reference sequence). The CDR3, as DNA: TGTGCCAGCTCGCCGACTAAGGTCGGAAACATTCAGTACTTC. Translated, it gives CASSPTKVGNIQYF.

The J gene is TRBJ1-5, the V gene TRBV7-8; weak D call: TRBD1 (5 bases). Per germline, CDR1 SGHVS and CDR2 FQNEAQ. This CDR3 is built from 15 residues. The ends were cut back, 0 bases at V and 1 base at J, with 7 bases in the middle. CDR3 protein: CASSLAGGSNQPQHF. The CDR3 DNA follows: TGTGCCAGCAGCTTAGCGGGGGGAAGCAATCAGCCCCAGCATTTT.

By share of the sample, this clone is medium-sized. The chain employs TRBV3-1 (or the pseudogene TRBV3-2) and TRBJ1-3; TRBD1 is a possible D gene (5 bases). Trimming pared 2 bases from V and 3 bases from J, leaving 20 bases between. CDR3 size: 18 residues. Germline CDR1 is LGHDT and CDR2 is YNNKEL (reference sequence). CDR3 amino acids: CASSQPLAGFLVGNTIYF. The CDR3 DNA follows: TGTGCCAGCAGCCAACCACTGGCAGGGTTTTTGGTTGGAAACACCATATATTTT.

The rearrangement uses TRBV21-1 and TRBJ2-2; TRBD1, the D gene given by the table, was not confirmed from the DNA. TRBV21-1 is shown as a pseudogene. The CDR3 contains 17 residues. In DNA form, the CDR3 reads TGTGCCAGCAGCCACCCCGACAGGGGACCGAACACCGGGGAGCTGTTTTTT. This codes for CASSHPDRGPNTGELFF.

The CDR3 sequence is CASEQGTANTGELFF. CDR3 DNA sequence: TGTGCCAGTGAACAGGGGACAGCGAACACCGGGGAGCTGTTTTTT. The chain links TRBV19 to TRBJ2-2; TRBD1 agrees at 7 bases. The CDR3 covers 15 residues. V shed 8 bases, J shed 0 bases, and the junction held 6 bases outside the gene matches. The germline gives CDR1 LNHDA, CDR2 SQIVND (reference sequence).

This clone has only one observation. V is TRBV7-2 and J is TRBJ2-2; D is undetermined. The CDR3 length is 13 residues. The V gene lost 2 bases and the J gene lost 4 bases, with 5 bases spanning the gap. The germline V gene encodes CDR1 SGHTA and CDR2 FQGNSA. For the CDR3, the DNA is TGTGCCAGCAGCTTACTAAGCACCGGGGAGCTGTTTTTT. Protein sequence: CASSLLSTGELFF.

The V call is TRBV6-1, the J call TRBJ1-6; TRBD1 matches 9 bases. V trimming: 5 bases; J trimming: 8 bases; junction bases outside the gene matches: 4. The germline CDR1 and CDR2 sequences are MNHNS and SASEGT. This CDR3 has 14 amino acids. The CDR3 here is CASSTGQGYSPLHF. Written as DNA, the CDR3 is TGTGCCAGCAGTACGGGACAGGGTTATTCACCCCTCCACTTT.

The chain is built from TRBV10-1 and TRBJ1-5, with 8 bases lining up with TRBD1. Per germline, CDR1 WNHNN and CDR2 SYGVQD (reference sequence). The CDR3 runs 18 residues. The junction had 21 bases not matched to a gene; V was cut back by 8 bases and J by 6 bases. This chain's CDR3 is CASHPSRGMQGASQPQHF. DNA of the CDR3: TGCGCCAGCCACCCTTCACGGGGTATGCAGGGGGCATCTCAGCCCCAGCATTTT.

The chain is built from TRBV5-6 and TRBJ2-7; no clear D gene. Deletions cut 0 bases from V and 5 bases from J, with 15 bases between. Germline V gene data show CDR1 as SGHDT and CDR2 as YYEEEE. The CDR3 covers 15 residues. CDR3 residues: CASSLASVLMDEQYF. The DNA of the CDR3 is TGTGCCAGCAGCTTGGCCTCTGTTCTAATGGACGAGCAGTACTTC. The full variable domain, rest sourced from reference TRBV5-6 and TRBJ2-7, is DAGVTQSPTHLIKTRGQQVTLRCSPKSGHDTVSWYQQALGQGPQFIFQYYEEEERQRGNFPDRFSGHQFPNYSSELNVNALLLGDSALYLCASSLASVLMDEQYFGPGTRLTVT.

The genes are TRBV24-1 and TRBJ2-3, with D perhaps matching TRBD1 (5 bases). The CDR3 is 16 residues long. The V gene lost 4 bases and the J gene lost 3 bases, with 16 bases spanning the gap. Germline-derived CDR1 and CDR2 are KGHDR and SFDVKD. This CDR3 is CATSDTLGQGTDTQYF. DNA of the CDR3: TGTGCCACCAGTGACACCTTAGGGCAGGGAACAGATACGCAGTATTTT.

The chain is built from TRBV19 and TRBJ2-5, with D possibly TRBD1 on 5 matching bases. The CDR3 is 16 amino acids. Trimming pared 5 bases from V and 2 bases from J, leaving 18 bases between. Germline V gene lookup returns CDR1 LNHDA and CDR2 SQIVND (reference sequence). The CDR3, as DNA: TGTGCCAGTAGTGTTCAGGTGACAGACCCTCAAGAGACCCAGTACTTC. Protein sequence: CASSVQVTDPQETQYF. The full variable domain, its missing parts supplied by reference TRBV19 and TRBJ2-5, is DGGITQSPKYLFRKEGQNVTLSCEQNLNHDAMYWYRQDPGQGLRLIYYSQIVNDFQKGDIAEGYSVSREKKESFPLTVTSAQKNPTAFYLCASSVQVTDPQETQYFGPGTRLLVL.

This clone was picked up one time. This chain uses TRBV19 with TRBJ2-6; D unresolved. The CDR3 totals 14 residues. Germline-derived CDR1 and CDR2 are LNHDA and SQIVND (reference sequence). V shed 9 bases and J shed 0 bases, with 9 bases lying between them. CDR3 in DNA: TGTGCCAGCACCTTGAGCTCTGGGGCCAACGTCCTGACTTTC. It translates to CASTLSSGANVLTF.

This chain connects TRBV29-1 to TRBJ2-2; no reliable D call. The CDR3 runs to 15 residues. V lost 6 bases and J lost 0, with 14 bases in between. The V gene's germline CDR1 is SQVTM and CDR2 ANQGSEA. CDR3 sequence reads: CSVEMGPPNTGELFF. The CDR3 DNA reads as TGCAGCGTCGAGATGGGCCCGCCGAACACCGGGGAGCTGTTTTTT.

The J gene is TRBJ2-2, the V gene TRBV6-5, with 13 bases aligning to TRBD2. Germline CDR1 is MNHEY and CDR2 is SVGAGI. The CDR3 totals 15 residues. V lost 3 bases, J lost 6 bases, and 1 base stayed unmatched. DNA for the CDR3: TGTGCCAGCAGTTATGGACTAGCGGGAGCCGGGGAGCTGTTTTTT. Amino acids: CASSYGLAGAGELFF.

The chain employs TRBV9 and TRBJ1-2; TRBD1 agrees at 8 bases. V was clipped by 3 bases and J by 2 bases; unmatched bases: 3. There are 14 residues in the CDR3. CDR1 is SGDLS, CDR2 YYNGEE, per germline. The CDR3 region has the DNA TGTGCCAGCAGCGGCACAGGGGGAAACTATGGCTACACCTTC. Protein: CASSGTGGNYGYTF.

The genes are TRBV18 and TRBJ2-7, with D uncertain. Germline V gene lookup returns CDR1 KGHSH and CDR2 LQKENI. This CDR3 has 13 amino acids. V lost 3 bases to trimming and J lost 5 bases, with 11 bases between them. The CDR3 region is CASSPPSSHEQYF. The DNA for the CDR3 is TGTGCCAGCTCACCTCCCTCGAGCCACGAGCAGTACTTC.

The chain uses TRBV6-5 and TRBJ2-7, with TRBD1 matching 7 bases. The V and J ends lost 7 bases and 0 bases, in that order; junction bases with no gene match: 3. From germline, CDR1 is MNHEY and CDR2 SVGAGI. This CDR3 is 13 amino acids long. The CDR3 loop is CASTGQSSYEQYF. CDR3 DNA: TGTGCCAGCACGGGACAGAGCTCCTACGAGCAGTACTTC.

The genes are TRBV5-1 and TRBJ2-5, with 9 bases matching TRBD1. CDR3 length: 14 amino acids. Germline CDR1 and CDR2: SGHRS and YFSETQ. Trimming at V came to 4 bases and at J to 4 bases, leaving 5 bases not matched to a gene. CDR3 in amino acids: CASSRGQGGETQYF. For the CDR3, the DNA is TGCGCCAGCAGCCGGGGACAGGGCGGAGAGACCCAGTACTTC.

The chain joins TRBV7-2 to TRBJ1-5; D is unresolved. This CDR3 has 15 amino acids. Germline V gene lookup returns CDR1 SGHTA and CDR2 FQGNSA. V was pared by 5 bases and J by 6 bases, with 17 bases between. The CDR3 sequence is CASSLHGSVGQPQHF. CDR3 bases: TGTGCCAGCAGCCTCCACGGGTCAGTTGGTCAGCCCCAGCATTTT.

The chain uses TRBV5-1 and TRBJ2-7; 8 bases are shared with TRBD2. Germline values: CDR1 SGHRS, CDR2 YFSETQ. J was trimmed by 2 bases and V by 1 base; bases with no gene match: 5. The CDR3 runs 15 residues. DNA for the CDR3: TGCGCCAGCAGCTTGTTTGCGGGAGGCACCTACGAGCAGTACTTC. Translating it yields CASSLFAGGTYEQYF.

By proportion, this clone is medium-sized. The J gene is TRBJ1-1, the V gene TRBV4-3; TRBD1 might be the D (5 bases). Germline CDR1 and CDR2: LGHNA and YSLEER. The CDR3 length is 16 residues. Trimming left V 0 bases short and J 0 bases short, with 11 bases between. The CDR3 sequence is CASSQEKGEVNTEAFF. In DNA form, the CDR3 reads TGCGCCAGCAGCCAAGAAAAAGGGGAGGTGAACACTGAAGCTTTCTTT.

The chain couples TRBV11-1 to TRBJ1-2; 7 positions match TRBD1. The CDR3 loop spans 11 amino acids. Germline values: CDR1 SGHAT, CDR2 FQDESV (reference sequence). Losses at the gene ends were 10 bases for V and 6 bases for J; bases not matched to a gene: 5. In DNA form, the CDR3 reads TGTGCCACCCAGGGGGGAGATGGCTACACCTTC. Its protein product is CATQGGDGYTF.

CDR3 nucleotides: TGTGCCAGCTCACCAGCGGGGGGGAACACTGAAGCTTTCTTT. Translating it yields CASSPAGGNTEAFF. The chain is built from TRBV18 and TRBJ1-1; a weak D match, TRBD1 (5 bases). Trimming removed 2 bases from V and 1 base from J, with 8 bases in between. The germline V gene encodes CDR1 KGHSH and CDR2 LQKENI. The CDR3 spans 14 residues.

V usage is TRBV4-2 and J usage is TRBJ2-3, with 10 positions matching TRBD2. The CDR3 spans 15 residues. Germline trimming cut 5 bases from V and 7 bases from J; bases unmatched to any gene: 9. Per germline, CDR1 LGHNA and CDR2 YNFKEQ. In nucleotides, the CDR3 is TGTGCCAGCAGCGCCGGGACTAGCGCGAGCTATACGCAGTATTTT. Translated: CASSAGTSASYTQYF.

The gene calls are TRBV19 and TRBJ2-2; weak D call: TRBD1 (6 bases). The V end lost 5 bases, the J end lost 1 base, and 14 bases lay between the germline ends. Per the germline V gene, CDR1 is LNHDA and CDR2 is SQIVND (reference sequence). CDR3 size: 16 residues. The CDR3 bases are TGTGCCAGTAGTCCCCCCGGGACAAGGAACACCGGGGAGCTGTTTTTT. Its translation is CASSPPGTRNTGELFF.

This sequence joins TRBV28 and TRBJ1-4; maybe TRBD1 (6 bases). The germline V and J ends were trimmed by 6 bases and 8 bases, with 16 bases remaining between them. Germline V gene sequence: CDR1 MDHEN, CDR2 SYDVKM. CDR3 size: 14 residues. The CDR3 loop reads CASRVQGGREKLFF. As DNA, the CDR3 is TGTGCCAGCAGGGTACAGGGTGGTCGGGAAAAACTGTTTTTT. The whole variable domain, filled in from reference TRBV28 and TRBJ1-4, reads DVKVTQSSRYLVKRTGEKVFLECVQDMDHENMFWYRQDPGLGLRLIYFSYDVKMKEKGDIPEGYSVSREKKERFSLILESASTNQTSMYLCASRVQGGREKLFFGSGTQLSVL.

This chain uses TRBV4-2 with TRBJ1-5; maybe TRBD1 (5 bases). Germline CDR1 reads LGHNA; CDR2 reads YNFKEQ. The length of the CDR3 is 15 residues. Trimming shortened V by 7 bases and J by 6 bases, and 19 bases separated the two germline ends. CDR3 sequence (DNA): TGTGCCAGCAACCCGTCCGGGGGGGGAGGTCAGCCCCAGCATTTT. Translated: CASNPSGGGGQPQHF.

V is TRBV7-9 and J is TRBJ1-1, with a possible D match to TRBD1 (5 bases). The CDR3 consists of 15 residues. Trimming took off 2 bases at V and 4 bases at J, with 14 bases between the two ends. Germline-derived CDR1 and CDR2 are SEHNR and FQNEAQ (reference sequence). As DNA, the CDR3 is TGTGCCAGCAGCTTAAGGGCTTGGGGCGGCACTGAAGCTTTCTTT. Encoded protein: CASSLRAWGGTEAFF.

The J gene is TRBJ2-1, the V gene TRBV6-5, with D unresolved. The CDR3 sequence is 12 residues long. V was clipped by 6 bases and J by 5 bases, with 8 bases between them. Germline lookup yields CDR1 MNHEY and CDR2 SVGAGI. This CDR3 is CASRYGDNEQFF. In DNA form, the CDR3 reads TGTGCCAGCAGGTACGGAGACAATGAGCAGTTCTTC.